These 2 T cell receptor beta chains originate from one sample sequenced in a study of CD4 and CD8 cells across lung adenocarcinoma regions (dated by TCRdb to between 2017 and 2018). Libraries were made using PCR. Sequencing instrument: HiSeq X Ten. TCRdb handled the public reads itself, with Q25 trimming in fastp and clone calling in MiXCR, and kept productive beta chains. Each CDR3 protein appears once, grouped with its most common genes and DNA. For this sample there are around 18,000 distinct CDR3 sequences; more than 45% appear just once. Of the sample, 55% to 65% falls within the top ten clones. What was sequenced was CD8+ T cells from the center of a lung tumor. According to the study, the label for this sample's cell subset or site signals: tumor center region. All receptors come from a female donor with lung adenocarcinoma. The CD4 and CD8 labels of this study may be unreliable.

This clonotype is categorized as medium-sized (0.01 to 0.1%). The rearrangement links TRBV6-5 to TRBJ2-3; no clear D. Germline assignment: CDR1 MNHEY and CDR2 SVGAGI. The CDR3 contains 14 residues. Trimming stripped 7 bases from V and 6 bases from J, with 17 bases between. Written as DNA, the CDR3 is TGTGCCAGCACAGGCCCAGTTGGAGTGGATACGCAGTATTTT. This gives the protein CASTGPVGVDTQYF.

This clonotype was picked up a small number of times. The chain links TRBV4-1 to TRBJ2-1, with D perhaps TRBD1 (5 bases). The CDR3 sequence is 15 residues long. Trimming removed 1 base at V and 5 bases at J, with 12 bases between. Germline CDR1 is MGHRA and CDR2 is YSYEKL. The CDR3 loop reads CASSQGSGLHNEQFF. CDR3 coding DNA: TGCGCCAGCAGCCAAGGGTCAGGGCTCCACAATGAGCAGTTCTTC.